This T cell receptor (beta chain) was obtained from a study of T-cell memory formation after mild COVID-19. Whole-study results and caveats: CD4+ contracting clones lay mainly in CM and EM, CD8+ ones in EMRA.

Comments on this clonotype: What it binds is not known.

Germline values: CDR1 SGHDN, CDR2 FVKESK. Trimming took off 4 bases at V and 4 bases at J, with 19 bases between the two ends. There are 16 residues in the CDR3. TCRdb ran MiXCR on the 5' RACE reads and lists one entry per CDR3 protein. The sample shows some 290,000 distinct CDR3 sequences, roughly 15% of them seen only once. This chain joins TRBV14 and TRBJ1-2; no firm D call. Sequencing was performed on PBMCs or a T cell subset sorted from them (not recorded which). This clonotype was sampled from a man between 18 and 35 years old who had mild COVID-19 (a few samples of this study predate the infection). Cell type and time point are not known. The CDR3 protein is CASSPGGRTPIYGYTF. The CDR3, as DNA: TGTGCCAGCAGCCCCGGTGGGAGGACCCCCATCTATGGCTACACCTTC.